Sequencing of this T cell receptor beta chain was carried out in a study of blood T cell repertoires in COVID-19 (dated by TCRdb to 2020 to 2022). Concerning the study at large: Samples covering the acute and convalescent phases of COVID-19 were provided by collaborators in the United States, Italy and Spain. The prospective study material was composed of cDNA or gDNA derived from T cells, B-cell-depleted T cells, or PBMCs. Deeply sampled blood TCRbeta repertoires from subjects exposed to, actively infected with, or recovered from COVID-19 were included in the dataset. The repertoires were made available in a free public database intended to serve as a resource for research on the immune response to SARS-CoV-2. The samples were drawn from two sources: the first 160 participants of the ongoing ImmuneRACE study, and fewer than 1,500 subjects contributed by 6 global collaborators. Nearly every sample came with metadata listing a de-identified subject ID, COVID-19 status, age in years and sex. Where HLA class I and class II types were available, the types were taken from metadata supplied by the sample provider, not from assay-based typing.

V lost 0 bases and J lost 4 bases; the stretch between them is 14 bases long. The germline V gene yields SGHRS for CDR1 and YFSETQ for CDR2. Taken from cysteine to phenylalanine, the CDR3 has 15 residues. The retained sequence is limited to the CDR3, 45 bases, with the frame set at the first base. As regards this clone: Its target antigen remains unknown. One base away there is no much larger clone; base qualities are not given.

TCRbeta CDR3 regions were amplified from genomic DNA by means of the immunoSEQ Assay, a bias-controlled multiplex PCR. Under the source paper's analysis protocol: The number of nucleated cells in each sample was estimated by amplification of reference gene primers within the assay. Sequence reads were collapsed and filtered to measure the absolute abundance of every unique TCRbeta CDR3 rearrangement. For each sample, productive Simpson clonality was calculated as the square root of Simpson's diversity index across productive rearrangements. TCRdb stores this immuneACCESS table with in-frame sequences only. Part of the clones is absent; in the studies checked, under half of the shortfall reflects unresolved V genes, and no reason is known for the rest. The V and J calls and clone size come from that table; D and trimming were worked out from the DNA. The sample table lists 200,000 to 250,000 clones, just over 85% of them with a count of one. The ten largest clones add up to about 1.3% of the sample.

Results the study describes overall, beyond this receptor: How much clinical and demographic metadata was included differed by source and by participant, and the metadata was provided uncurated.

Collaborating institutions collected whole blood in K2EDTA tubes following their own protocols. For TCRbeta analysis, collaborators shipped samples as frozen whole blood, isolated PBMCs, or DNA extracted from either of those sample types. What was sequenced was peripheral blood. This receptor was identified in a man older than 75 with acute or convalescent COVID-19. The V and J genes are TRBV5-1 and TRBJ2-7, with TRBD1 tentatively as D gene (5 bases match). The CDR3 region: CASSLGQGPTYEQYF. The DNA sequence is given as TGCGCCAGCAGCTTGGGGCAGGGCCCTACGTACGAGCAGTACTTC. The CDR3, completed at both ends by the reference TRBV5-1 and TRBJ2-7 genes, gives the full variable domain KAGVTQTPRYLIKTRGQQVTLSCSPISGHRSVSWYQQTPGQGLQFLFEYFSETQRNKGNFPGRFSGRQFSNSRSEMNVSTLELGDSALYLCASSLGQGPTYEQYFGPGTRLTVT.